One and the same sample provided the 17 T cell receptor beta chains below, sequenced in a study of CD8 T cells in Susac syndrome. RNA, at roughly 0.5 to 1 ug, was reverse transcribed with random hexamers. TCRdb reanalysed the immunoSEQ multiplex PCR reads using MiXCR and keeps one entry per CDR3 protein. The table records approximately 130,000 distinct CDR3 sequences, approximately 94% of them present only once. The sequenced material came from CD4+ T cells from PBMCs. These receptors came from a human donor in good health.

The chain has TRBV10-3 and TRBJ2-2; 10 bases align to TRBD2. This CDR3 region has 18 residues. J was trimmed by 6 bases and V by 7 bases; bases with no gene match: 17. Germline values: CDR1 ENHRY, CDR2 SYGVKD. CDR3 nucleotide sequence: TGTGCCATCACCTGGGTCAGCGGGAGGGCCCCGTCCGCCGGGGAGCTGTTTTTT. This sequence encodes CAITWVSGRAPSAGELFF.

This clonotype came up a few times. V and J are TRBV6-1 and TRBJ1-5; no firm D call. V dropped 5 bases and J dropped 6 bases, with 8 bases sitting between them. This CDR3 contains 12 residues. CDR1 is MNHNS and CDR2 is SASEGT in the germline V gene. CDR3 sequence (DNA): TGTGCCAGCAGTCCCCCGGGTCAGCCCCAGCATTTT. As protein: CASSPPGQPQHF.

The CDR3 coding sequence is TGTGCCAGCAGACCACGATCAGCGGCGGGGCAGCCCCAGCATTTT. As protein: CASRPRSAAGQPQHF. The genes are TRBV6-6 and TRBJ1-5; D is ambiguous. CDR3 length: 15 amino acids. The ends were cut back, 6 bases at V and 7 bases at J, with 19 bases in the middle. CDR1 and CDR2 from the germline V gene are MNHNY and SVGAGI (reference sequence).

The chain employs TRBV6-5 and TRBJ1-6; a possible D gene is TRBD1 (6 bases). The V gene lost 6 bases and the J gene lost 7 bases, with 13 bases spanning the gap. The CDR3 is 14 residues long. The germline V gene encodes CDR1 MNHEY and CDR2 SVGAGI. The CDR3 loop is CASSPPGANSPLHF. In nucleotides, the CDR3 is TGTGCCAGCAGCCCCCCGGGGGCCAATTCACCCCTCCACTTT.

This chain uses TRBV30 with TRBJ1-5, with D unresolved. The CDR3 has 17 residues. Looked up from germline, CDR1 is GTSNPN and CDR2 is SVGIG (reference sequence). V lost 0 bases to trimming and J lost 4 bases, with 19 bases between them. The CDR3 reads CAWSVTLTFYENQPQHF. In DNA, the CDR3 is TGTGCCTGGAGTGTGACTCTGACATTTTATGAAAATCAGCCCCAGCATTTT.

This rearrangement joins TRBV24-1 to TRBJ2-3; the D gene is possibly TRBD1 (6 bases). The V end lost 2 bases, the J end lost 4 bases, and 12 bases lay between the germline ends. Germline V CDR1 and CDR2: KGHDR, SFDVKD. This CDR3 has 15 amino acids. The CDR3 DNA follows: TGTGCCACCAGTGATTCCAGGGGAAGTTCAGATACGCAGTATTTT. Amino acid sequence: CATSDSRGSSDTQYF.

V usage is TRBV19 and J usage is TRBJ1-1, with 7 bases identical to TRBD1. Germline V gives CDR1 LNHDA, CDR2 SQIVND (reference sequence). This CDR3 is built from 15 residues. V shed 6 bases and J 4 bases; nucleotides not matched to a gene: 11. The CDR3: CASSRLRGQSTEAFF. CDR3 nucleotides: TGTGCCAGTAGCCGGTTAAGGGGACAGAGCACTGAAGCTTTCTTT. The full variable domain, its missing parts supplied by reference TRBV19 and TRBJ1-1, is DGGITQSPKYLFRKEGQNVTLSCEQNLNHDAMYWYRQDPGQGLRLIYYSQIVNDFQKGDIAEGYSVSREKKESFPLTVTSAQKNPTAFYLCASSRLRGQSTEAFFGQGTRLTVV.

This clonotype appeared a single time. The chain uses TRBV5-6 and TRBJ2-7; D tentatively reads TRBD1 or TRBD2 (5 bases each). Trimming removed 4 bases from V and 4 bases from J, with 15 bases in between. There are 14 residues in the CDR3. Germline V gene data show CDR1 as SGHDT and CDR2 as YYEEEE. The CDR3 DNA follows: TGTGCCAGCAGCCCCGGGGCCTCCGAATACGAGCAGTACTTC. It codes for CASSPGASEYEQYF.

This clonotype appeared a single time. The chain couples TRBV6-2 or TRBV6-3 to TRBJ2-2; tentatively, D is TRBD2 (5 bases). The germline gives CDR1 MNHEY, CDR2 SVGEGT. This CDR3 contains 13 residues. V was shortened by 7 bases and J by 3 bases, with 9 bases between the two germline ends. The CDR3 loop is CASKEVHTGELFF. The CDR3 DNA reads TGTGCCAGCAAGGAGGTCCACACCGGGGAGCTGTTTTTT.

CDR3 bases: TGTGCCACCAGTGGGACAGGGGGCGATGATACGCAGTATTTT. It is translated as CATSGTGGDDTQYF. The chain recombines TRBV24-1 with TRBJ2-3, with 11 bases aligning to TRBD1. V shed 5 bases and J 6 bases; nucleotides not matched to a gene: 3. CDR3 size: 14 residues. From germline, CDR1 is KGHDR and CDR2 SFDVKD.

This chain joins TRBV20-1 and TRBJ2-1; D ambiguous. Germline CDR1 reads DFQATT; CDR2 reads SNEGSKA (reference sequence). The V and J ends lost 0 bases and 0 bases respectively, with 12 bases between them. The CDR3 has 16 amino acids. CDR3 nucleotide sequence: TGCAGTGCTAGAGATCCAGGCCGAAGCTCCTACAATGAGCAGTTCTTC. This gives the protein CSARDPGRSSYNEQFF.

The chain links TRBV30 to TRBJ1-1, with D unresolved. CDR1 and CDR2 from the germline V gene are GTSNPN and SVGIG (reference sequence). The germline V and J ends were trimmed by 0 bases and 5 bases, with 10 bases remaining between them. The CDR3 sequence is 13 residues long. In DNA, the CDR3 is TGTGCCTGGAGTGTTCTGGGTTGGACTGAAGCTTTCTTT. It specifies CAWSVLGWTEAFF.

The gene calls are TRBV3-1 and TRBJ2-7; 7 nucleotides match TRBD1. V lost 4 bases and J lost 5; bases outside the gene matches: 2. In germline, CDR1 is LGHDT, CDR2 YNNKEL (reference sequence). The CDR3 extends over 12 amino acids. In DNA, the CDR3 is TGTGCCAGCAGCCGGGGACAGAACGAGCAGTACTTC. Translating gives CASSRGQNEQYF.

This chain connects TRBV25-1 to TRBJ1-1; 7 bases line up with TRBD1. Losses at the gene ends were 2 bases for V and 1 base for J; bases not matched to a gene: 1. The CDR3 sequence is 14 residues long. Germline V gene data show CDR1 as MGHDK and CDR2 as SYGVNS. This CDR3 is CASSETGENTEAFF. CDR3 DNA: TGTGCCAGCAGTGAAACAGGGGAGAACACTGAAGCTTTCTTT.

This clonotype has only one observation. This chain connects TRBV28 to TRBJ2-3; no definite D call. This CDR3 region has 12 residues. Per germline, CDR1 MDHEN and CDR2 SYDVKM. The V gene lost 8 bases and the J gene lost 3 bases, with 9 bases spanning the gap. The CDR3 nucleotides are TGTGCCAGCGGACCCTGGACAGATACGCAGTATTTT. Translated, it gives CASGPWTDTQYF. Based on the CDR3 plus reference TRBV28 and TRBJ2-3, the full variable domain is DVKVTQSSRYLVKRTGEKVFLECVQDMDHENMFWYRQDPGLGLRLIYFSYDVKMKEKGDIPEGYSVSREKKERFSLILESASTNQTSMYLCASGPWTDTQYFGPGTRLTVL.

V usage is TRBV20-1 and J usage is TRBJ2-7, with TRBD2 identical over 7 bases. The CDR3 covers 11 residues. Germline V gene lookup returns CDR1 DFQATT and CDR2 SNEGSKA (reference sequence). Trimming took 6 bases from V and 7 from J; bases not matched to a gene: 6. CDR3 region: CSATTSDEQYF. The DNA of the CDR3 is TGCAGTGCAACCACTAGCGATGAGCAGTACTTC.

The CDR3: CASSLEGISHEQYF. For the CDR3, the DNA is TGTGCCAGCAGCTTAGAGGGAATTAGCCACGAGCAGTACTTC. This rearrangement joins TRBV7-9 to TRBJ2-7; D unclear. The ends were cut back, 1 base at V and 5 bases at J, with 12 bases in the middle. Germline values: CDR1 SEHNR, CDR2 FQNEAQ (reference sequence). This CDR3 comprises 14 residues. The variable domain in full, completed from reference TRBV7-9 and TRBJ2-7, reads DTGVSQNPRHKITKRGQNVTFRCDPISEHNRLYWYRQTLGQGPEFLTYFQNEAQLEKSRLLSDRFSAERPKGSFSTLEIQRTEQGDSAMYLCASSLEGISHEQYFGPGTRLTVT.